The following is a TCR beta chain sequence with its context. TCRdb keeps only in-frame clones here, not all; method: immunoSEQ multiplex PCR. Among 130,000 or so clones listed, around 93% were seen once. The data are from a study of OX40 agonist ivuxolimab in advanced cancers. Across the study: Ivuxolimab, which is an agonistic anti-OX40 (CD134) antibody, was administered to the patients. Roughly two fifths of patients had received prior checkpoint inhibitor therapy. Patients received ivuxolimab, an intravenous treatment, every 2 weeks at 0.01 to 10 mg/kg.

The CDR3 totals 13 residues. Germline V gene sequence: CDR1 SGHRS, CDR2 YFSETQ. Between the trimmed V and J ends, which lost 4 bases and 4 bases, there was a span of 8 bases. This clonotype originated in an adult with an advanced solid tumor such as melanoma, head and neck, liver or kidney cancer. This chain uses TRBV5-1 with TRBJ2-2; D is ambiguous. Here the sequenced sample was CD4+ or CD8+ T cells sorted from blood, taken in a trial of the OX40 agonist ivuxolimab. CDR3 DNA: TGCGCCAGCAGCCCAGAGTCCACCGGGGAGCTGTTTTTT. Its protein is CASSPESTGELFF.